A single sample gave rise to the 25 T cell receptor beta chains below, sequenced in a study of shared clonotypes between healthy human individuals. Method: immunoSEQ multiplex PCR; TCRdb's copy keeps in-frame clones and lacks some. The sample comprises 2 million to 2.5 million clones, around 90% of which are singletons, and 0.37% rests with the top ten. Sequencing input: naive CD4+ T cells from PBMCs. The sample's subset: CD45RA+ positively selected. These receptors were collected from a man between 18 and 35 years old in good health. Some clones in this sample may be carry-over from other donors' samples.

The chain joins TRBV5-1 to TRBJ2-3, with 8 positions matching TRBD1. The trim removed 2 bases at V and 4 bases at J, leaving 3 bases unmatched. The CDR3 is made up of 14 amino acids. Germline loops: CDR1 SGHRS, CDR2 YFSETQ. Here the CDR3 reads CASSFQGASDTQYF. CDR3 DNA: TGCGCCAGCAGCTTTCAGGGGGCATCAGATACGCAGTATTTT. Filled out from reference TRBV5-1 and TRBJ2-3, the complete variable domain reads KAGVTQTPRYLIKTRGQQVTLSCSPISGHRSVSWYQQTPGQGLQFLFEYFSETQRNKGNFPGRFSGRQFSNSRSEMNVSTLELGDSALYLCASSFQGASDTQYFGPGTRLTVL.

Concerning this clone itself: At one end, the junction sequence differs from germline, possibly due to a read error. The chain joins TRBV11-2 to TRBJ2-5; perhaps D is TRBD1 or TRBD2 (6 bases each). This CDR3 contains 17 residues. The germline V gene encodes CDR1 SGHAT and CDR2 FQNNGV. CDR3 protein: CASSLGATGGRQEAQYF. The CDR3 DNA reads TGTGCCAGCAGCTTAGGGGCGACTGGGGGGCGTCAAGAGGCCCAGTACTTC.

CDR3 in amino acids: CASSAPPRGSLSEQFF. The CDR3 bases are TGTGCCAGCAGCGCCCCTCCCAGGGGAAGCTTGAGTGAGCAGTTCTTC. The rearrangement joins TRBV9 to TRBJ2-1; maybe TRBD1 (6 bases). The CDR3 is 16 residues long. Germline CDR1 SGDLS, CDR2 YYNGEE. Between the trimmed V and J ends, which lost 3 bases and 9 bases, there was a span of 22 bases.

The sample holds one count of this clone. The chain uses TRBV28 and TRBJ1-3; D not resolved. Trimming took off 8 bases at V and 1 base at J, with 9 bases between the two ends. In germline, CDR1 is MDHEN, CDR2 SYDVKM. The CDR3 sequence is 13 residues long. The DNA of the CDR3 is TGTGCCAGCCTCAGGAGATCTGGAAACACCATATATTTT. Amino acid sequence: CASLRRSGNTIYF.

CDR3 amino acids: CASSRGLGPAETQYF. The CDR3 bases are TGTGCCAGCAGCCGCGGACTGGGCCCCGCGGAGACCCAGTACTTC. The chain couples TRBV4-2 to TRBJ2-5; the D gene is possibly TRBD2 (5 bases). This CDR3 comprises 15 residues. Germline-derived CDR1 and CDR2 are LGHNA and YNFKEQ. V was cut by 4 bases and J by 5 bases, with 17 bases left in between.

The chain has TRBV5-1 and TRBJ2-1; 11 positions agree with TRBD2. The CDR3 is made up of 18 amino acids. Germline CDR1 reads SGHRS; CDR2 reads YFSETQ. The ends lost 4 bases at V and 9 bases at J; junction bases unmatched: 18. The CDR3 bases are TGCGCCAGCAGCCCAGGGCTCACAACTAGCGGGAGAAGGTCTGAGCAGTTCTTC. It specifies CASSPGLTTSGRRSEQFF. Drawing the rest from reference TRBV5-1 and TRBJ2-1, the complete variable domain is KAGVTQTPRYLIKTRGQQVTLSCSPISGHRSVSWYQQTPGQGLQFLFEYFSETQRNKGNFPGRFSGRQFSNSRSEMNVSTLELGDSALYLCASSPGLTTSGRRSEQFFGPGTRLTVL.

A word on this clone: Other nucleotide sequences in the sample specify the same CDR3. The chain carries TRBV7-3 and TRBJ2-1; 10 positions match TRBD2. The CDR3 has 15 residues. The trim removed 6 bases at V and 4 bases at J, leaving 6 bases unmatched. Germline V lookup: CDR1 SGHTA, CDR2 FQGTGA. CDR3 sequence (DNA): TGTGCCAGCAGTCAAACTAGCGGGATATACAATGAGCAGTTCTTC. As protein: CASSQTSGIYNEQFF.

This CDR3 reads CASSYSQGQETQYF. The CDR3 DNA follows: TGCGCCAGCAGCTATTCACAGGGCCAAGAGACCCAGTACTTC. The rearrangement links TRBV5-1 to TRBJ2-5; D is perhaps TRBD1 (6 bases). Germline V gene lookup returns CDR1 SGHRS and CDR2 YFSETQ. The ends were cut back, 3 bases at V and 1 base at J, with 10 bases in the middle. This CDR3 is built from 14 residues. The whole variable domain, remainder taken from reference TRBV5-1 and TRBJ2-5, is KAGVTQTPRYLIKTRGQQVTLSCSPISGHRSVSWYQQTPGQGLQFLFEYFSETQRNKGNFPGRFSGRQFSNSRSEMNVSTLELGDSALYLCASSYSQGQETQYFGPGTRLLVL.

The rearrangement uses TRBV6-6 and TRBJ2-7; 10 nucleotides agree with TRBD1. Germline V lookup: CDR1 MNHNY, CDR2 SVGAGI (reference sequence). This CDR3 has 15 amino acids. Trimming removed 2 bases from V and 2 bases from J; junction bases left unmatched: 3. This CDR3 reads CASSYPDRGAYEQYF. The CDR3 DNA reads as TGTGCCAGCAGTTACCCGGACAGGGGGGCCTACGAGCAGTACTTC.

The chain joins TRBV5-8 to TRBJ2-2, with TRBD2 as a possible D gene (5 bases). Between the trimmed V and J ends, which lost 2 bases and 5 bases, there was a span of 10 bases. From germline, CDR1 is SGHTS and CDR2 YDEGEE. The CDR3 spans 14 residues. The CDR3 DNA reads TGTGCCAGCAGCTTTACGGCGGGTACCGGGGAGCTGTTTTTT. Translated: CASSFTAGTGELFF.

Of note for this clone: The same CDR3 is also encoded by other DNA sequences in this sample. V and J are TRBV2 and TRBJ2-1; no clear D. Trimming cost V 4 bases and J 6 bases, with 7 bases left between them. The germline CDR1 and CDR2 sequences are SNHLY and FYNNEI. The CDR3 spans 12 residues. CDR3 sequence (DNA): TGTGCCAGCAGTGGGTTGGGCAATGAGCAGTTCTTC. Amino acids: CASSGLGNEQFF.

This chain uses TRBV7-9 with TRBJ2-7, with D unresolved. This CDR3 comprises 15 residues. V shed 3 bases and J shed 4 bases, with 16 bases lying between them. From germline, CDR1 is SEHNR and CDR2 FQNEAQ (reference sequence). The CDR3 loop is CASSLASLGGYEQYF. The CDR3 DNA sequence: TGTGCCAGCAGCTTGGCCTCCCTTGGTGGGTACGAGCAGTACTTC.

The rearrangement joins TRBV4-3 to TRBJ2-7; the D is unclear. The germline CDR1 and CDR2 sequences are LGHNA and YSLEER. The CDR3 consists of 15 residues. Trimming removed 1 base at V and 2 bases at J, with 12 bases between. The CDR3 sequence is CASSQASLLTYEQYF. CDR3 in DNA: TGCGCCAGCAGCCAAGCCAGCCTCCTAACCTACGAGCAGTACTTC.

This clone was recorded only once. This chain connects TRBV6-5 to TRBJ2-7; D not certain. The germline V gene has CDR1 MNHEY and CDR2 SVGAGI. CDR3 size: 12 residues. V dropped 4 bases and J dropped 6 bases, with 10 bases sitting between them. The CDR3 coding sequence is TGTGCCAGCAGTTTAACGTCTGGCGAGCAGTACTTC. This translates into CASSLTSGEQYF.

The rearrangement uses TRBV30 and TRBJ1-2, with D tentatively TRBD1 (6 bases). The CDR3 has 16 amino acids. The germline V gene has CDR1 GTSNPN and CDR2 SVGIG (reference sequence). The V end was cut by 2 bases, the J end by 2 bases, with 18 bases between. In DNA, the CDR3 is TGTGCCTGGAGTACCACATACAGGGAAGGCAACTATGGCTACACCTTC. It yields the protein CAWSTTYREGNYGYTF. The variable domain in full, with the rest retrieved from reference TRBV30 and TRBJ1-2, is SQTIHQWPATLVQPVGSPLSLECTVEGTSNPNLYWYRQAAGRGLQLLFYSVGIGQISSEVPQNLSASRPQDRQFILSSKKLLLSDSGFYLCAWSTTYREGNYGYTFGSGTRLTVV.

The CDR3, as DNA: TGTGCCAGCAGCTTGCACCAGACTAGCGGGACTGATACGCAGTATTTT. This gives the protein CASSLHQTSGTDTQYF. This sequence joins TRBV5-4 and TRBJ2-3; 11 bases match TRBD2. V shed 1 base, J shed 6 bases, and the junction held 7 bases outside the gene matches. Germline loops: CDR1 SGHNT, CDR2 YYREEE (reference sequence). The CDR3 is 16 amino acids.

The chain employs TRBV2 and TRBJ1-1; weak D call: TRBD1 (5 bases). Germline V CDR1 and CDR2: SNHLY, FYNNEI. The V end was cut by 3 bases, the J end by 5 bases, with 13 bases between. The CDR3 runs 14 residues. In DNA form, the CDR3 reads TGTGCCAGCAGTGATTCTCGGCGGGGGACTGAAGCTTTCTTT. Its protein is CASSDSRRGTEAFF.

The chain combines TRBV28 with TRBJ2-5; D may be TRBD2 (6 bases). The CDR3 is 12 residues long. V was trimmed by 6 bases and J by 5 bases, leaving 10 bases between them. Looked up from germline, CDR1 is MDHEN and CDR2 is SYDVKM. The CDR3 DNA follows: TGTGCCAGCAGGAGGGAGGTGGAGACCCAGTACTTC. Translated, it gives CASRREVETQYF.

This sequence joins TRBV11-2 and TRBJ2-1; D is unclear. Germline V lookup: CDR1 SGHAT, CDR2 FQNNGV. The CDR3 loop spans 12 amino acids. V shed 3 bases and J shed 9 bases, with 9 bases lying between them. DNA of the CDR3: TGTGCCAGCAGCTTTCCGATCCGTGAGCAGTTCTTC. Encoded protein: CASSFPIREQFF.

The chain combines TRBV5-6 with TRBJ2-6; D is possibly TRBD1 (6 bases). CDR3 length: 15 residues. In germline, CDR1 is SGHDT, CDR2 YYEEEE. V was trimmed by 2 bases and J by 4 bases, leaving 10 bases between them. DNA for the CDR3: TGTGCCAGCAGCTTAGTGGGGGCCGGGGCCAACGTCCTGACTTTC. This sequence encodes CASSLVGAGANVLTF. The full variable domain, completed using reference TRBV5-6 and TRBJ2-6, is DAGVTQSPTHLIKTRGQQVTLRCSPKSGHDTVSWYQQALGQGPQFIFQYYEEEERQRGNFPDRFSGHQFPNYSSELNVNALLLGDSALYLCASSLVGAGANVLTFGAGSRLTVL.

A note on this clone: This sample also contains other DNA sequences that code for the same CDR3. The chain carries TRBV9 and TRBJ1-3; D remains ambiguous. CDR3 length equals 12 residues. V was shortened by 0 bases and J by 2 bases, with 0 bases between the two germline ends. Germline-derived CDR1 and CDR2 are SGDLS and YYNGEE. The CDR3 DNA reads TGTGCCAGCAGCGTAGCTGGAAACACCATATATTTT. Amino acids: CASSVAGNTIYF.

The J gene is TRBJ2-2, the V gene TRBV30; no clear D gene. Deletions cut 2 bases from V and 1 base from J, with 5 bases between. CDR3 length equals 13 residues. Germline CDR1 is GTSNPN and CDR2 is SVGIG (reference sequence). CDR3 region: CAWSIRNTGELFF. CDR3 sequence (DNA): TGTGCCTGGAGTATCCGGAACACCGGGGAGCTGTTTTTT.

This chain links TRBV13 with TRBJ2-5, with D hard to call. From germline, CDR1 is PRHDT and CDR2 FYEKMQ (reference sequence). The CDR3 has 11 amino acids. The V end lost 1 base, the J end lost 9 bases, and 6 bases lay between the germline ends. CDR3 protein: CASSLEGPQYF. CDR3 nucleotide sequence: TGTGCCAGCAGCTTAGAGGGCCCCCAGTACTTC.

This clone was counted a single time. V gene TRBV5-1 combines with J gene TRBJ2-5; a possible D gene is TRBD2 (6 bases). The CDR3 is made up of 14 amino acids. The V end lost 1 base, the J end lost 2 bases, and 9 bases lay between the germline ends. From germline, CDR1 is SGHRS and CDR2 YFSETQ. For the CDR3, the DNA is TGCGCCAGCAGCTTGTCTAGCGTTCAAGAGACCCAGTACTTC. It encodes CASSLSSVQETQYF.

The V and J genes are TRBV6-5 and TRBJ2-3; D not resolved. From germline, CDR1 is MNHEY and CDR2 SVGAGI. This CDR3 contains 14 residues. V was pared by 6 bases and J by 0 bases, with 10 bases between. CDR3 DNA sequence: TGTGCCAGCAGATCCTCGACTAGCACAGATACGCAGTATTTT. Translation gives CASRSSTSTDTQYF.